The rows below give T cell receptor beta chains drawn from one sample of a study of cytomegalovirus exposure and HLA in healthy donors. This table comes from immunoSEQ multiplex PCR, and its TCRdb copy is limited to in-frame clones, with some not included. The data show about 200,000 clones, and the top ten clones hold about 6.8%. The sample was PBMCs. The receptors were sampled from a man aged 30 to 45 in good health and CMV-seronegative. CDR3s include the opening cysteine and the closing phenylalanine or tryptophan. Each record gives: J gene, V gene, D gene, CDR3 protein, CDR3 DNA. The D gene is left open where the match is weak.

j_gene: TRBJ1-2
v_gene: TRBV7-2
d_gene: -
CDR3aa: CASSPGDHYGYTF
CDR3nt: TGTGCCAGCAGCCCGGGGGATCATTATGGCTACACCTTC

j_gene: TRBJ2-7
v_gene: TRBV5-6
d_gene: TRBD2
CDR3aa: CASSLGSGEIYEQYF
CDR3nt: TGTGCCAGCAGTCTGGGCAGCGGGGAAATCTACGAGCAGTACTTC

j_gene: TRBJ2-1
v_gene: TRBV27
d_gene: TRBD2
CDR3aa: CASRTSGGPYNEQFF
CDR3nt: TGTGCCAGCAGGACTAGCGGGGGACCGTACAATGAGCAGTTCTTC

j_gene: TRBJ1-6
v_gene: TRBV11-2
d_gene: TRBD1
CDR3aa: CASNKLDRYNSPLHF
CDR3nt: TGTGCCAGCAACAAGCTGGACAGGTATAATTCACCCCTCCACTTT

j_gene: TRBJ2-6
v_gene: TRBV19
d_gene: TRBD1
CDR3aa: CASTLGQGMTHSGANVLTF
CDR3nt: TGTGCCAGTACCCTCGGACAGGGGATGACCCACTCTGGGGCCAACGTCCTGACTTTC

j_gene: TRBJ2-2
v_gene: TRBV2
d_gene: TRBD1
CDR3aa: CASSGQGPVAGELFF
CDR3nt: TGTGCCAGCAGTGGACAGGGCCCTGTGGCCGGGGAGCTGTTTTTT

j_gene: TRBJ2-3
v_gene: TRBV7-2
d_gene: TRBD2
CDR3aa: CASSLMGLALDTQYF
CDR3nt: TGTGCCAGCAGCTTAATGGGACTAGCGTTAGATACGCAGTATTTT

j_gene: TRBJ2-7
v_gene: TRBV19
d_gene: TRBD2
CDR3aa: CASSIYSGSSYEQYF
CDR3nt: TGTGCCAGTAGTATATATAGCGGGAGTAGCTACGAGCAGTACTTC

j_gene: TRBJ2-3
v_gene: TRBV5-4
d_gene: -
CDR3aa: CASSPTERTDTQYF
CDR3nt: TGTGCCAGCAGCCCCACGGAGAGGACAGATACGCAGTATTTT

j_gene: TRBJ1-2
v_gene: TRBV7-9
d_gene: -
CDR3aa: CASSSLIPGDYGYTF
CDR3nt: TGTGCCAGCAGCTCTCTCATCCCAGGGGACTATGGCTACACCTTC

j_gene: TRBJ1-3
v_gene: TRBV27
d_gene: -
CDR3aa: CASSSGGPSGNTIYF
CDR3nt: TGTGCCAGCAGTTCAGGAGGGCCCTCTGGAAACACCATATATTTT

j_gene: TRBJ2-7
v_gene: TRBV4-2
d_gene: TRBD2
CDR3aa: CASSPSGRVDEQYF
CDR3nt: TGTGCCAGCAGCCCTAGCGGGAGGGTGGACGAGCAGTACTTC

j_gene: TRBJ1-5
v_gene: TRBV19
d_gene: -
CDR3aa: CASSIGSRGGNQPQHF
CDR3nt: TGTGCCAGTAGTATAGGGTCTCGAGGTGGCAATCAGCCCCAGCATTTT

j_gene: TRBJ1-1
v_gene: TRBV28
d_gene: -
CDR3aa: CASSSSAGKNTEAFF
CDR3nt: TGTGCCAGCAGTTCCTCGGCGGGGAAAAACACTGAAGCTTTCTTT

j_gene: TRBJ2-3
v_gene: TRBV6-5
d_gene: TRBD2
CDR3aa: CASSRGGARDTQYF
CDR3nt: TGTGCCAGCAGTCGCGGGGGGGCCCGAGATACGCAGTATTTT

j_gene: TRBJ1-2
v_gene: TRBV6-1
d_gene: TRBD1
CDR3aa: CASRTGGAGTSGYTF
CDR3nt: TGTGCCAGCCGTACAGGGGGCGCAGGAACCTCTGGCTACACCTTC

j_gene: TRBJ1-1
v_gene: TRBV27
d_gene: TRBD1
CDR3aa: CASSLVTGGAENTEAFF
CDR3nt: TGTGCCAGCAGTTTAGTGACAGGGGGCGCGGAGAACACTGAAGCTTTCTTT

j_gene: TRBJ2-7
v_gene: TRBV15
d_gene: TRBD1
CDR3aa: CATSRARTGEDEQYF
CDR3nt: TGTGCCACCAGCAGAGCTCGGACAGGGGAGGACGAGCAGTACTTC

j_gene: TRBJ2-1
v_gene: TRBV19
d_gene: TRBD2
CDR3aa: CASTGTIYNEQFF
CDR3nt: TGTGCCAGTACCGGGACTATCTACAATGAGCAGTTCTTC

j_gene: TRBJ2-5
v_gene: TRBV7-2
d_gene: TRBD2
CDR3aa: CASSFFRGLPQETQYF
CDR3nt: TGTGCCAGCAGCTTCTTTCGGGGACTACCTCAAGAGACCCAGTACTTC

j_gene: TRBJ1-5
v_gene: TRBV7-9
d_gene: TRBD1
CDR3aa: CASSQGQGGQPQHF
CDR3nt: TGTGCCAGCAGCCAGGGACAGGGGGGTCAGCCCCAGCATTTT

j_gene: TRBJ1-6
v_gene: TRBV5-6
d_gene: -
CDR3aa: CASSLVAGRDSPLHF
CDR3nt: TGTGCCAGCAGCTTGGTGGCAGGGCGTGATTCACCCCTCCACTTT

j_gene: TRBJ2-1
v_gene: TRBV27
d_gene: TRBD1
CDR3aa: CASSTGDEQFF
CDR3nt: TGTGCCAGCAGCACAGGGGACGAGCAGTTCTTC

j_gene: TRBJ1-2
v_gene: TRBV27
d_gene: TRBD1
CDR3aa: CASGDQGALRIGYTF
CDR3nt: TGTGCCAGCGGAGATCAGGGGGCGCTCCGTATTGGCTACACCTTC

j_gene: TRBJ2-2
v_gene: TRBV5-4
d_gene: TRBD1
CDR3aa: CATGTVNTGELFF
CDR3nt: TGTGCCACGGGGACAGTTAACACCGGGGAGCTGTTTTTT

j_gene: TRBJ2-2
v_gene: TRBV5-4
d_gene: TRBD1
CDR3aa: CASSLEGGSRTGELFF
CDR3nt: TGTGCCAGCAGCTTGGAAGGGGGCTCTAGGACCGGGGAGCTGTTTTTT

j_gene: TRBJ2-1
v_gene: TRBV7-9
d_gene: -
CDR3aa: CASSSPGGRDSYNEQFF
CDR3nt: TGTGCCAGCAGCTCCCCCGGGGGGCGAGACTCCTACAATGAGCAGTTCTTC

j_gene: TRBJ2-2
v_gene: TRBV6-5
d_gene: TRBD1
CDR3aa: CASRDRGAHTGELFF
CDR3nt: TGTGCCAGCAGGGACAGGGGGGCTCACACCGGGGAGCTGTTTTTT

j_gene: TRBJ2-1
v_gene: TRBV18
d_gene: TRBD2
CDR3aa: CASSPGTSDYNEQFF
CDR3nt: TGTGCCAGCTCACCCGGGACTAGCGATTACAATGAGCAGTTCTTC

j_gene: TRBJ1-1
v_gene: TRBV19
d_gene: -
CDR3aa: CASSIDIPTGLGVFF
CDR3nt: TGTGCCAGTAGTATAGACATCCCGACAGGCCTAGGGGTTTTCTTT

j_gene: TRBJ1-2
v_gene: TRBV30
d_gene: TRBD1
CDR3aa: CAWSQGALGYTF
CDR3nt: TGTGCCTGGAGTCAGGGGGCGCTTGGCTACACCTTC

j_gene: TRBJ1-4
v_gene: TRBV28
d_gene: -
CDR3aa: CASSFPRGRFDEKLFF
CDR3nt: TGTGCCAGCAGTTTCCCCAGGGGCCGGTTTGATGAAAAACTGTTTTTT

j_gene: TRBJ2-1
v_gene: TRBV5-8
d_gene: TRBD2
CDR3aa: CASSLTSGNNEQFF
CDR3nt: TGTGCCAGCAGCTTGACTAGCGGAAACAATGAGCAGTTCTTC

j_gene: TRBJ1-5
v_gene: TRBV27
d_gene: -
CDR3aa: CASSRTREPQHF
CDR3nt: TGTGCCAGCAGTCGGACTCGGGAGCCCCAGCATTTT

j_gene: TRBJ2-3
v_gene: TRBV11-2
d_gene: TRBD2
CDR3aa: CASSLGRGGKDTQYF
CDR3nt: TGTGCCAGCAGCTTAGGGCGGGGGGGCAAAGATACGCAGTATTTT

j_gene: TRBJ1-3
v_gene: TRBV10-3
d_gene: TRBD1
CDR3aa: CAITAGQGNTIYF
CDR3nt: TGTGCCATCACTGCGGGACAGGGAAACACCATATATTTT

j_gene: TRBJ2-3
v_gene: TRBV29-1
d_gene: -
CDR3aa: CSVEPQESDTQYF
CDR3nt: TGCAGCGTTGAACCACAGGAATCAGATACGCAGTATTTT

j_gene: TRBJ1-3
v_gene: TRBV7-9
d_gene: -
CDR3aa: CASRRETAGNTIYF
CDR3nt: TGTGCCAGCAGACGGGAAACGGCTGGAAACACCATATATTTT

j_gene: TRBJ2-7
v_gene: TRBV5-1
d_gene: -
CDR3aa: CASSVVGGSYEQYF
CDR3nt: TGCGCCAGCAGCGTGGTGGGCGGGTCCTACGAGCAGTACTTC

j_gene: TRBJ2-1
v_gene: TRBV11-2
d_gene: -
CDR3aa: CASSLDPGVSYNEQFF
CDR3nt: TGTGCCAGCAGCCTAGATCCGGGAGTCTCCTACAATGAGCAGTTCTTC

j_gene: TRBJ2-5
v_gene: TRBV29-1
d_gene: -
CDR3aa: CSVGTVKSVVTQYF
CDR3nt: TGCAGCGTTGGTACAGTCAAATCGGTTGTGACCCAGTACTTC